These T cell receptor beta chains were read from a single sample in a study of blood T cell repertoires in COVID-19. Sequencing was performed with immunoSEQ multiplex PCR; in TCRdb, only in-frame clones are kept and a portion is missing. The sample gives about 300,000 clones, 86% of which show up once; about 4% is in the top ten. The sequenced material came from PBMCs or T cells enriched from blood (not recorded which). Source of these receptors: a man aged 30 to 39 who had recovered from COVID-19. The CDR3 runs from the conserved cysteine through the conserved F or W. The D gene is left open where the match is weak. The size of a clone is reported for some rows only, either as once, few or many, or as a class for expanded clones.

>-|-|TRBV3-1/TRBV3-2|TRBJ1-1
TGTGCCAGCAGCCAAGGGTCACTCGAGAACGCTTTCTTT
CASSQGSLENAFF
>-|TRBD2|TRBV11-2|TRBJ2-1
TGTGCCAGCAGCTTAGAAGGCTCTAGCGGGGCTTACTACAATGAGCAGTTCTTC
CASSLEGSSGAYYNEQFF
>-|TRBD2|TRBV7-2|TRBJ2-7
TGTGCCAGCAGCCCTCCTTTAGCGGGAGAGCAGTACTTC
CASSPPLAGEQYF
>-|TRBD1|TRBV7-8|TRBJ1-5
TGTGCCAGCAGCCACTCAGGGACAGGGGCGAATCAGCCCCAGCATTTT
CASSHSGTGANQPQHF
>-|TRBD1|TRBV6-5|TRBJ2-7
TGTGCCAGCAGTACGTCCGGGACAGGGGGCTACGAGCAGTACTTC
CASSTSGTGGYEQYF
>-|-|TRBV5-1|TRBJ1-6
TGCGCCAGCAGCAGGGGGTCCGATAATTCACCCCTCCACTTT
CASSRGSDNSPLHF
>-|TRBD1|TRBV5-1|TRBJ1-2
TGCGCCAGCAGCTTCCCTCAGGAGGGGGCAGTGGACTATGGCTACACCTTC
CASSFPQEGAVDYGYTF
>-|-|TRBV7-9|TRBJ1-2
TGTGCCAGCAGCCTGCTCTCAGTAGGAGGCGGCTACACCTTC
CASSLLSVGGGYTF
>-|TRBD2|TRBV20-1|TRBJ2-7
TGCAGTGCTAGTAGTGGTTCCCGGGAGGGCTTATACGAGCAGTACTTC
CSASSGSREGLYEQYF
>-|-|TRBV7-5|TRBJ2-1
TGTGCCAGAAGGTTTGCCGTGGGGGGGCTCTATGAGCAGTTCTTC
CARRFAVGGLYEQFF
>-|-|TRBV30|TRBJ1-2
TGTGCCTGGAGTGTCCAGGATAACTATGGCTACACCTTC
CAWSVQDNYGYTF
>few|TRBD1|TRBV6-5|TRBJ1-4
TGTGCCAGCAGAGCGGACAGGGGGGATGAAAAACTGTTTTTT
CASRADRGDEKLFF
>-|-|TRBV18|TRBJ1-6
TGTGCCAGCTCACCAGAACAGGCGACACCCCTCCACTTT
CASSPEQATPLHF
>-|TRBD1|TRBV7-2|TRBJ1-1
TGTGCCAGCAGCCCACAGGGGGCTTTGAACACTGAAGCTTTCTTT
CASSPQGALNTEAFF
>-|TRBD1|TRBV2|TRBJ2-5
TGTGCCAGCAGCGGACAGGGATGGGGGACCCAGTACTTC
CASSGQGWGTQYF
>-|TRBD2|TRBV24-1|TRBJ2-3
TGTGCCACCAGTGATCGGCTAGCGGGGGGGCGAGACACAGATACGCAGTATTTT
CATSDRLAGGRDTDTQYF
>-|-|TRBV29-1|TRBJ2-1
TGCAGCGTTCCAGGGGCAGGGCTTTTTGGGGTCAATGAGCAGTTCTTC
CSVPGAGLFGVNEQFF
>-|-|TRBV11-2|TRBJ1-2
TGTGCCAGCAGCCCGGAGACAGGTTATAACTTTAACTATGGCTACACCTTC
CASSPETGYNFNYGYTF
>-|TRBD2|TRBV7-8|TRBJ2-5
TGTGCCAGCAGCTTGACTAGCGGAGAAGAGACCCAGTACTTC
CASSLTSGEETQYF
>-|TRBD2|TRBV7-2|TRBJ2-3
TGTGCCAGCAGCTTAATCCTAGCGGGCACAGATACGCAGTATTTT
CASSLILAGTDTQYF
>-|TRBD2|TRBV5-4|TRBJ2-1
TGTGCCAGCAGCTGGCGGAAAACTAGCGGCAATGAGCAGTTCTTC
CASSWRKTSGNEQFF
>-|TRBD1|TRBV9|TRBJ1-1
TGTGCCAGCAGCGGTTTACAGGGGGCGAACACTGAAGCTTTCTTT
CASSGLQGANTEAFF
>once|TRBD2|TRBV10-3|TRBJ2-3
TGTGCCATCAGTGGACTAGCGGGGATAACAGATACGCAGTATTTT
CAISGLAGITDTQYF
>few|-|TRBV30|TRBJ2-7
TGTGCCTGCAACTCTCCGGGACACGGGGCCTTGGGGGGGGACGAGCAGTACTTC
CACNSPGHGALGGDEQYF
>-|TRBD1|TRBV18|TRBJ1-1
TGTGCCAGCTCACCACAGGGGGCGGACGCTTTCTTT
CASSPQGADAFF
>-|-|TRBV2|TRBJ1-2
TGTGCCAGCAGTGACTTTTATGGCTACACCTTC
CASSDFYGYTF
>-|TRBD1|TRBV5-6|TRBJ1-4
TGTGCCAGCAGCTACGACAGGGGTAGAAAACTGTTTTTT
CASSYDRGRKLFF
>-|TRBD1|TRBV4-1|TRBJ2-3
TGCGCCAGCAGCCCTTGGACAGGGATCACAGATACGCAGTATTTT
CASSPWTGITDTQYF
>-|-|TRBV5-1|TRBJ1-1
TGCGCCAGCAGCTTGGAGGGGCCGAACACTGAAGCTTTCTTT
CASSLEGPNTEAFF
>-|-|TRBV6-5|TRBJ2-1
TGTGCCAGCAGTTACGCAAAAGAGAATGAGCAGTTCTTC
CASSYAKENEQFF
>-|-|TRBV27|TRBJ2-7
TGTGCCAGCAGTTTACAGGGCAGGGTCCACGAGCAGTACTTC
CASSLQGRVHEQYF
>-|-|TRBV5-1|TRBJ2-7
TGCGCCAGCAGCTTGGCCGACAGCTCCTACGAGCAGTACTTC
CASSLADSSYEQYF
>-|-|TRBV5-1|TRBJ1-4
TGCGCCAGCTCCCCCGGACAGCCTAATGAAAAACTGTTTTTT
CASSPGQPNEKLFF
>few|TRBD1|TRBV5-1|TRBJ1-1
TGCGCCAGCAGCTTGCAGGGACAGGGCAAGGGGGGAACTGAAGCTTTCTTT
CASSLQGQGKGGTEAFF
>once|TRBD2|TRBV9|TRBJ2-1
TGTGCCAGCAGCGTAGGAGGACTAGCGGAGGAGCAGTTCTTC
CASSVGGLAEEQFF
>-|TRBD1|TRBV27|TRBJ1-1
TGTGCCAGCAGGTGGACAGGGGACGGGACTGAAGCTTTCTTT
CASRWTGDGTEAFF
>-|-|TRBV7-2|TRBJ1-3
TGTGCCAGCACCCGGGGCGGGGGGCGCCGAGGAAACACCATATATTTT
CASTRGGGRRGNTIYF
>-|TRBD1|TRBV14|TRBJ1-3
TGTGCCAGCAGCTTGGACAGGTCCTCTGGAAACACCATATATTTT
CASSLDRSSGNTIYF
>-|-|TRBV29-1|TRBJ1-2
TGCAGCGTTGCATCAGGGCCCCTGGGAGGCTACACCTTC
CSVASGPLGGYTF
>-|TRBD1|TRBV5-4|TRBJ1-2
TGTGCCAGCAGTAGGGACAGGGGATATGGCTACACCTTC
CASSRDRGYGYTF
>-|-|TRBV30|TRBJ2-1
TGTGCCTGGAGCCGTCTTTTTAACAATGAGCAGTTCTTC
CAWSRLFNNEQFF
>once|-|TRBV2|TRBJ1-6
TGTGCCAGCACGAGCAATAAGTCACCCCTCCACTTT
CASTSNKSPLHF
>once|-|TRBV19|TRBJ2-2
TGTGCCAGTAGTATGACGACTGAGACCGCGAACACCGGGGAGCTGTTTTTT
CASSMTTETANTGELFF
>-|-|TRBV7-9|TRBJ2-1
TGTGCCAGCAGCTTATACCAGGGCTCCTACAATGAGCAGTTCTTC
CASSLYQGSYNEQFF
>-|-|TRBV28|TRBJ2-7
TGTGCCAGCAGTTTTTCTATTAGCACCTACGAGCAGTACTTC
CASSFSISTYEQYF
>-|TRBD1|TRBV19|TRBJ2-7
TGTGCCAGTAGCCGGGGACAGCTTGACGACGAGCAGTACTTC
CASSRGQLDDEQYF